This T cell receptor (beta chain) was sequenced in a study of blood T cell repertoires in COVID-19. The germline gives CDR1 MNHNY, CDR2 SVGAGI (reference sequence). The length of the CDR3 is 15 residues. Unmatched junction bases numbered 6, after V lost 5 bases and J lost 1 base. How the authors handled the data: The authors estimated nucleated cell counts from reference gene primer amplification. Assay used: immunoSEQ multiplex PCR; TCRdb lists only in-frame clones, some missing. V, J and clone size are taken as reported in that table, and D and trimming were inferred from the DNA itself. The sample holds 160,000 or so clones; 80% are singletons and the top ten take roughly 0.58%.

Sequencing used peripheral blood. This receptor was obtained from a man aged 55 to 69 with acute or convalescent COVID-19. The chain carries TRBV6-6 and TRBJ1-1; 8 nucleotides align to TRBD1. The CDR3 DNA reads as TGTGCCAGCAGTACTAGACAGGGGAGGAACACTGAAGCTTTCTTT. Residues: CASSTRQGRNTEAFF.